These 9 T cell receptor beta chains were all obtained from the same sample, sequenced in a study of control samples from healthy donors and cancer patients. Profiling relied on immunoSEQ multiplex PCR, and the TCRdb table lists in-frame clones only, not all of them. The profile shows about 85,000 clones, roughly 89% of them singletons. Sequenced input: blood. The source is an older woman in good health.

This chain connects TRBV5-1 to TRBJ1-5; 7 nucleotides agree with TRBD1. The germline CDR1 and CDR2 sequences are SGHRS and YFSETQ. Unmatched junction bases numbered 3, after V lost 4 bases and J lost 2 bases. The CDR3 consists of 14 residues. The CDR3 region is CASSLTGGNQPQHF. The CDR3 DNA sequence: TGCGCCAGCAGCCTAACAGGGGGCAATCAGCCCCAGCATTTT.

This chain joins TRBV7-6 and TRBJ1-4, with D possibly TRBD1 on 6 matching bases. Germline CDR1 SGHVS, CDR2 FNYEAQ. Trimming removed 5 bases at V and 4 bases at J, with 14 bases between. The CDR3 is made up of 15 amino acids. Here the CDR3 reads CASSPGWGLNEKLFF. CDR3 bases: TGTGCCAGCAGCCCTGGTTGGGGGCTTAATGAAAAACTGTTTTTT.

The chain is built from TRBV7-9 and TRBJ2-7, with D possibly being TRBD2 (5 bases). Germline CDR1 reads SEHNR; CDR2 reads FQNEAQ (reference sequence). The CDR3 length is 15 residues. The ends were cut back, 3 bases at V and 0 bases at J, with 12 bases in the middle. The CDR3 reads CASSFTQRNSYEQYF. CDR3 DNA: TGTGCCAGCAGCTTCACCCAGCGGAACTCCTACGAGCAGTACTTC. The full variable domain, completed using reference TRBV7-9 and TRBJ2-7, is DTGVSQNPRHKITKRGQNVTFRCDPISEHNRLYWYRQTLGQGPEFLTYFQNEAQLEKSRLLSDRFSAERPKGSFSTLEIQRTEQGDSAMYLCASSFTQRNSYEQYFGPGTRLTVT.

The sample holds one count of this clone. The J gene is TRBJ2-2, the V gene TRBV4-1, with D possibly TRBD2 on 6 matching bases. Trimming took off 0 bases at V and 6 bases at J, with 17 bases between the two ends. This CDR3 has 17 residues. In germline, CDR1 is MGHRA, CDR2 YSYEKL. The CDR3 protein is CASSQEVASGVSGELFF. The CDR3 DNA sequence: TGCGCCAGCAGCCAAGAGGTGGCCTCGGGGGTGTCCGGGGAGCTGTTTTTT.

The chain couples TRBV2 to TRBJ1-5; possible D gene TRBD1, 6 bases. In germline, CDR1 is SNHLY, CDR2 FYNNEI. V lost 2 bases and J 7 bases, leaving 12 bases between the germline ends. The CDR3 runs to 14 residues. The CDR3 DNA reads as TGTGCCAGCAGTGAATGGGGGGGGCGGCAGCCCCAGCATTTT. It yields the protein CASSEWGGRQPQHF.

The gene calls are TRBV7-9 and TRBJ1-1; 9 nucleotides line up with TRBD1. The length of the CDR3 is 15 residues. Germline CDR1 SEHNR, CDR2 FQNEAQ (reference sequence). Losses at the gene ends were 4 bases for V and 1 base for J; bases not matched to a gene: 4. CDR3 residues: CASSSGQGGNTEAFF. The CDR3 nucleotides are TGTGCCAGCAGCTCGGGACAGGGAGGGAACACTGAAGCTTTCTTT.

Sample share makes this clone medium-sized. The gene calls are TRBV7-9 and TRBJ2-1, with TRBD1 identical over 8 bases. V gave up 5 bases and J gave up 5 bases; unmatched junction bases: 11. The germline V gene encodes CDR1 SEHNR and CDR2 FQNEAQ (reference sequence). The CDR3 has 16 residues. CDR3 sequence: CASSQGAGTGHNEQFF. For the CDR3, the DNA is TGTGCCAGCAGCCAGGGGGCCGGGACGGGACACAATGAGCAGTTCTTC.

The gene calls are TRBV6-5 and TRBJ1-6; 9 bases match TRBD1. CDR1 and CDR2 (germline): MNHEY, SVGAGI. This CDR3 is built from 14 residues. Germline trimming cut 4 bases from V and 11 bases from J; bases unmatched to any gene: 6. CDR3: CASSWGTGTAPLHF. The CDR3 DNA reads TGTGCCAGCAGTTGGGGGACAGGGACGGCACCCCTCCACTTT.

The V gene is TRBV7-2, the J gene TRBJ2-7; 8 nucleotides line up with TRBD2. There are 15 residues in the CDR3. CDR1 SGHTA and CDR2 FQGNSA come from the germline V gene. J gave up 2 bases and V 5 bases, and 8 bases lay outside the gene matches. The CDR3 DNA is TGTGCCAGCAGCAGAGGACTAGCATATGCCTACGAGCAGTACTTC. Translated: CASSRGLAYAYEQYF.